This is a list of T cell receptor beta chains from one sample in a study of T cell responses to AZD1222 COVID-19 vaccine. Clones were sequenced by immunoSEQ multiplex PCR, and TCRdb holds only the in-frame ones, with some missing. The table has 150,000 to 200,000 clones, over 85% seen once. The sequences come from peripheral blood, collected on day 0 of AZD1222 vaccination. These receptors were collected from an adult in good health. Each CDR3 is given with its conserved first and last residue. The D gene is left open where the match is weak. Rows may omit the clone size; those that give it use once, few, many or a size class.

j_call | v_call | d_call | clone_size | cdr3_nt | cdr3_aa
TRBJ1-2 | TRBV7-9 | - | - | TGTGCCAGCACTCCCGGGGGGCAGGCTTATAGCTATGGCTACACCTTC | CASTPGGQAYSYGYTF
TRBJ2-2 | TRBV25-1 | - | - | TGTGCCAGCAGTGATCCGGGGCGGGCCACCGGGGAGCTGTTTTTT | CASSDPGRATGELFF
TRBJ1-6 | TRBV27 | TRBD1 | - | TGTGCCAGCAGATCCAGGACAGGTTCGGGAGCTAATAATTCACCCCTCCACTTT | CASRSRTGSGANNSPLHF
TRBJ1-1 | TRBV19 | - | - | TGTGCCAGTGCGGACGCCATGAACACTGAAGCTTTCTTT | CASADAMNTEAFF
TRBJ2-7 | TRBV21-1 | - | - | TGTGCCAGCAGCATCAGACAGGGGCCCTCCTCCTACGAGCAGTACTTC | CASSIRQGPSSYEQYF
TRBJ2-5 | TRBV10-1 | TRBD2 | - | TGCGCCAGCAGTGAAACGGGGGGACGAGAGACCCAGTACTTC | CASSETGGRETQYF
TRBJ2-7 | TRBV3-1/TRBV3-2 | TRBD2 | - | TGTGCCAGCAGCCTTAGCGGGAGAGGCCGTAACGAGCAGTACTTC | CASSLSGRGRNEQYF
TRBJ2-3 | TRBV5-7 | TRBD2 | once | TGTGCCAGCAGCAGACTAGCGGGAGGCCCTTTCGATACGCAGTATTTT | CASSRLAGGPFDTQYF
TRBJ2-5 | TRBV2 | TRBD2 | - | TGTGCCAGCAGTGTCCTAGCGGGAGGCCAAGAGACCCAGTACTTC | CASSVLAGGQETQYF
TRBJ1-1 | TRBV30 | - | - | TGTGCCTCGGACGGAGGGCTGGGCACTGAAGCTTTCTTT | CASDGGLGTEAFF
TRBJ1-3 | TRBV7-8 | - | - | TGTGCCAGCAGCTTAGCGGTCGGGACAACTGGAAACACCATATATTTT | CASSLAVGTTGNTIYF
TRBJ2-3 | TRBV6-6 | - | - | TGTGCCAGCAGTTACCTCATAGCCACAGATACGCAGTATTTT | CASSYLIATDTQYF
TRBJ2-7 | TRBV11-2 | TRBD1 | - | TGTGCCAGCAGCCTCGGACAGGTGGCCTCCTACGAGCAGTACTTC | CASSLGQVASYEQYF
TRBJ2-1 | TRBV7-2 | TRBD2 | - | TGTGCCAGCAGCTTACTAGCGGGAGTAATGAGTGAGCAGTTCTTC | CASSLLAGVMSEQFF
TRBJ2-7 | TRBV30 | - | - | TGTGCCTGGAGTGTAGGTTCCGGCATCTCCTACGAGCAGTACTTC | CAWSVGSGISYEQYF
TRBJ2-7 | TRBV4-1 | TRBD2 | - | TGCGCCAGCAGCCAAGATCCTAGCGGGTTACCCTACGAGCAGTACTTC | CASSQDPSGLPYEQYF
TRBJ2-7 | TRBV3-1/TRBV3-2 | - | - | TGTGCCAGCAGCCAAGGAGGCATAACCTACGAGCAGTACTTC | CASSQGGITYEQYF
TRBJ1-1 | TRBV14 | - | - | TGTGCCAGCAGCCAACAAGGGTTGGGGGAAGCTTTCTTT | CASSQQGLGEAFF
TRBJ2-1 | TRBV10-3 | - | - | TGTGCCATCAAGCCAGCCTTAGAGGGGAATGAGCAGTTCTTC | CAIKPALEGNEQFF
TRBJ2-7 | TRBV14 | - | few | TGTGCCAGCAGCGTCGGCACTGGCTACGAGCAGTACTTC | CASSVGTGYEQYF
TRBJ2-7 | TRBV20-1 | - | - | TGCAGTGCTAGTCGCGGGAACTCCTACGAGCAGTACTTC | CSASRGNSYEQYF
TRBJ1-4 | TRBV21-1 | - | - | TGTGCCAGCATACTTTTTCCCGGGGCCGCATTT | CASILFPGAAF
TRBJ1-2 | TRBV6-5 | TRBD1 | - | TGTGCCAGCAGCACAGGGGGCGCCGGCTATGGCTACACCTTC | CASSTGGAGYGYTF
TRBJ1-4 | TRBV7-9 | - | - | TGTGCCAGCAGCTTAGCTTGGTCGGACCCAAGGTGGGAAAAACTGTTTTTT | CASSLAWSDPRWEKLFF
TRBJ1-1 | TRBV3-1/TRBV3-2 | TRBD1 | - | TGTGCCAGCAGCCAAGACAGGGGGCTGTGGACTGAAGCTTTCTTT | CASSQDRGLWTEAFF
TRBJ1-4 | TRBV28 | - | - | TGTGCCAGCAGTGGCCCGGGGGCAACTAATGAAAAACTGTTTTTT | CASSGPGATNEKLFF
TRBJ2-5 | TRBV5-1 | TRBD1 | once | TGCGCCAGCAGCTTGACGTCCCGGACAGGGGATGGTGAGACCCAGTACTTC | CASSLTSRTGDGETQYF
TRBJ1-2 | TRBV19 | - | - | TGTGCCAGTTCCCTTCTAGGAGGCTACACCTTC | CASSLLGGYTF
TRBJ1-4 | TRBV6-1 | TRBD1 | once | TGTGCCAGCAGTGAAAAGAGGACAGGGGTTAATGAAAAACTGTTTTTT | CASSEKRTGVNEKLFF
TRBJ1-1 | TRBV6-4 | - | once | TGTGCCAGCAGGGCCAGGGGGAACACTGAAGCTTTCTTT | CASRARGNTEAFF
TRBJ2-7 | TRBV6-1 | - | - | TGTGCCAGCAGTCGGACGGTCTACGAGCAGTACTTC | CASSRTVYEQYF
TRBJ1-6 | TRBV2 | - | - | TGTGCCAGCAGCAACGGACAGCTTTTTAATTCACCCCTCCACTTT | CASSNGQLFNSPLHF
TRBJ1-3 | TRBV3-1/TRBV3-2 | - | - | TGTGCCAGCAGCCCAACCGAGTCTGGAAACACCATATATTTT | CASSPTESGNTIYF
TRBJ2-7 | TRBV2 | - | - | TGTGCCAGCAGAGAGTCCGACCCGGGCCAGTACTTC | CASRESDPGQYF
TRBJ1-2 | TRBV6-5 | - | - | TGTGCCAGCAGTTACTCGGCAGCTGCTAACTATGGCTACACCTTC | CASSYSAAANYGYTF
TRBJ1-4 | TRBV6-5 | - | - | TGTGCCAGCAGTTACCGTCAGAACCGCCCTTATGAAAAACTGTTTTTT | CASSYRQNRPYEKLFF
TRBJ2-5 | TRBV19 | - | - | TGTGCCAGTAGTAGGGGATACCAAGAGACCCAGTACTTC | CASSRGYQETQYF
TRBJ1-1 | TRBV6-5 | TRBD1 | - | TGTGCCAGCAGTCCAGTACAGGGGATGAACACTGAAGCTTTCTTT | CASSPVQGMNTEAFF
TRBJ2-5 | TRBV3-1/TRBV3-2 | - | - | TGTGCCAGCAGCCAAGGGGAAATGGTCAAAGAGACCCAGTACTTC | CASSQGEMVKETQYF
TRBJ2-7 | TRBV18 | TRBD2 | - | TGTGCCAGCTCTCCATCCCAACTAGCGGGAGAGGTGTACTTC | CASSPSQLAGEVYF
TRBJ2-2 | TRBV29-1 | - | - | TGCAGCACATCGGAGGGTCCCGGGGAGCTGTTTTTT | CSTSEGPGELFF
TRBJ2-3 | TRBV5-1 | - | - | TGCGCCAGCAGCTTGGCCGGCGAAGATACGCAGTATTTT | CASSLAGEDTQYF
TRBJ2-1 | TRBV9 | - | - | TGTGCCAGCAGCGTCGACAGGAGTCGTAATGAGCAGTTCTTC | CASSVDRSRNEQFF
TRBJ2-1 | TRBV29-1 | TRBD2 | - | TGCAGCGTTTTCTTCCTAGCGGGACTTTACAATGAGCAGTTCTTC | CSVFFLAGLYNEQFF
TRBJ2-7 | TRBV19 | - | few | TGTGCCAGTAGTGCTAAAACAGGTTTTTCCTCCTACGAGCAGTACTTC | CASSAKTGFSSYEQYF
TRBJ1-5 | TRBV29-1 | - | - | TGCAGCGTTGCTTGGACAGCGGATCAGCCCCAGCATTTT | CSVAWTADQPQHF
TRBJ2-7 | TRBV19 | TRBD1 | - | TGTGCCAGTAGACAGGACAGGGGCGGGGGCGAGCAGTACTTC | CASRQDRGGGEQYF
TRBJ1-2 | TRBV19 | - | - | TGTGCCAGTAGTATAGCGGCAGAGTATGGCTACACCTTC | CASSIAAEYGYTF
TRBJ2-1 | TRBV6-1 | - | - | TGTGCCAGCAGTGAAGCGGGAGAAGCGTACAATGAGCAGTTCTTC | CASSEAGEAYNEQFF
TRBJ1-1 | TRBV5-1 | - | - | TGCGCCAGCAGCCTAACCGGGACCACGAACACTGAAGCTTTCTTT | CASSLTGTTNTEAFF
TRBJ2-1 | TRBV6-5 | - | - | TGTGCCAGCAACCAACGGGGGTATCGCAATGAGCAGTTCTTC | CASNQRGYRNEQFF
TRBJ1-4 | TRBV7-9 | TRBD1 | - | TGTGCCAGCAGCTTATCGGGACAGCTCCTCCAGGAATATGAAAAACTGTTTTTT | CASSLSGQLLQEYEKLFF
TRBJ1-2 | TRBV5-1 | - | - | TGCGCCAGCAGCTCCAACTTAAGATTCAACTATGGCTACACCTTC | CASSSNLRFNYGYTF